This T cell receptor beta chain was observed in a study of T cell responses to AZD1222 COVID-19 vaccine. Study conclusions and caveats: It was only after the peak T cell response that any repertoires were sampled. Within unmutated variant regions lay the reported targets of nearly half of spike-specific TCRs. Donors were mostly white British, more females; clonal diversity possibly underestimated. Distributed over spike, vaccine-associated CD4 TCRs predominated at 160-218 and 743-854.

Assay: immunoSEQ multiplex PCR; the TCRdb copy retains only in-frame clones and omits some. This sample carries 100,000 to 150,000 clones, over 75% of them seen once, and the ten largest clones take around 22%. CDR1 SQVTM and CDR2 ANQGSEA come from the germline V gene. The V gene lost 6 bases and the J gene lost 2 bases, with 11 bases spanning the gap. The length of the CDR3 is 13 residues. For this clone: Antigen unknown.

The V gene is TRBV29-1, the J gene TRBJ1-5; D ambiguous. This clonotype originated in an adult in good health. The specimen was peripheral blood, collected on day 0 of AZD1222 vaccination. DNA for the CDR3: TGCAGCGTCGGAAACAGTCGCAATCAGCCCCAGCATTTT. Protein: CSVGNSRNQPQHF.